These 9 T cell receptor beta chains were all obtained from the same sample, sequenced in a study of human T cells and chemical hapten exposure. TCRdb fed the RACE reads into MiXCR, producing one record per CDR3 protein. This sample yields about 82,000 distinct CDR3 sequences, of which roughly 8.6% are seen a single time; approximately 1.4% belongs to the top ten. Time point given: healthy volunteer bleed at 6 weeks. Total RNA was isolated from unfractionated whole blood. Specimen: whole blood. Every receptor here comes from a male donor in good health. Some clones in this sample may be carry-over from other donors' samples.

The CDR3 spells CAISESGSGLADTDTQYF. The CDR3 region has the DNA TGTGCCATCAGTGAGTCGGGGTCGGGACTAGCGGACACAGATACGCAGTATTTT. The chain uses TRBV10-3 and TRBJ2-3, with TRBD2 identical over 11 bases. Trimming removed 0 bases from V and 2 bases from J; junction bases left unmatched: 7. This CDR3 comprises 18 residues. Germline CDR1 ENHRY, CDR2 SYGVKD.

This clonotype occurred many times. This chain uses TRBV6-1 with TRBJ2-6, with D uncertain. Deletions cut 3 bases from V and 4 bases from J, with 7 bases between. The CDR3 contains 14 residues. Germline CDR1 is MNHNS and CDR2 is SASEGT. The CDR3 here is CASSDRVGANVLTF. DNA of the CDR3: TGTGCCAGCAGTGATAGGGTCGGGGCCAACGTCCTGACTTTC.

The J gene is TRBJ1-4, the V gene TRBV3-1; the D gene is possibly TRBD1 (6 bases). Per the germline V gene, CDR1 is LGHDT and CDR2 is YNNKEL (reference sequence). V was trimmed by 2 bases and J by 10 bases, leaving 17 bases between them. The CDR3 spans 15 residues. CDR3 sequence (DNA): TGTGCCAGCAGCCAAATAAAACAGGGTCTCGGAAAACTGTTTTTT. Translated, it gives CASSQIKQGLGKLFF.

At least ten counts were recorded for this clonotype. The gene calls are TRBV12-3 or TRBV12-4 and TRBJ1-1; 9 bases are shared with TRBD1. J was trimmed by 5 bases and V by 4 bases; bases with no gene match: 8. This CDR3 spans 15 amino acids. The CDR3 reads CASSSRQGGATEAFF. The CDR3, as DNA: TGTGCCAGCAGTTCCAGACAGGGGGGGGCGACTGAAGCTTTCTTT.

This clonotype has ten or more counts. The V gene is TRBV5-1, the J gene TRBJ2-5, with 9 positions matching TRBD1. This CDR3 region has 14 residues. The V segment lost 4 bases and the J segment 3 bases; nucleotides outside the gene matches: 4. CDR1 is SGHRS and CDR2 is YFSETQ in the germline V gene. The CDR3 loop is CASSPWTGEETQYF. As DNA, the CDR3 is TGCGCCAGCAGCCCCTGGACAGGGGAAGAGACCCAGTACTTC. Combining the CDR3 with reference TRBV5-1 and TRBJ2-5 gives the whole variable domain KAGVTQTPRYLIKTRGQQVTLSCSPISGHRSVSWYQQTPGQGLQFLFEYFSETQRNKGNFPGRFSGRQFSNSRSEMNVSTLELGDSALYLCASSPWTGEETQYFGPGTRLLVL.

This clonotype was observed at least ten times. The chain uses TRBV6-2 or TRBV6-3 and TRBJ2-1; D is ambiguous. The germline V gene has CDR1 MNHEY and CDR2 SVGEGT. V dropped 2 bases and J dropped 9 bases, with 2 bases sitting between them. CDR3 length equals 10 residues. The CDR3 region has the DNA TGTGCCAGCAGTTACGGTGAGCAGTTCTTC. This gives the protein CASSYGEQFF.

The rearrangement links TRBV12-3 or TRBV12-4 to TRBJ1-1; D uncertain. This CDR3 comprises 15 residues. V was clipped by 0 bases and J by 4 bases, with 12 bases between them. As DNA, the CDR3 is TGTGCCAGCAGTTTAGCCCCGAAAGGGTTCACTGAAGCTTTCTTT. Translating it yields CASSLAPKGFTEAFF.

The CDR3 spells CASSPSGGGGDTQYF. The CDR3 DNA follows: TGTGCCAGCAGTCCTAGCGGGGGCGGGGGAGATACGCAGTATTTT. V is TRBV12-3 or TRBV12-4 and J is TRBJ2-3; 10 positions match TRBD2. V lost 5 bases, J lost 5 bases, and 7 bases stayed unmatched. The CDR3 contains 15 residues.

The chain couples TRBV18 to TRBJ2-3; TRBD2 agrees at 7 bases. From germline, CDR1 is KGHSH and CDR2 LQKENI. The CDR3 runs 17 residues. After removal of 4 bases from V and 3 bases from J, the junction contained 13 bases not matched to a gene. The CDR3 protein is CASSREAGSLVTDTQYF. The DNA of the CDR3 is TGTGCCAGCTCACGAGAAGCGGGGTCCCTTGTTACAGATACGCAGTATTTT.